The 30 T cell receptor beta chains in this list originate from one sample, sequenced in a study of T cell repertoires in ileal Crohn's disease (dated by TCRdb to about 2019). The sample's time point, from its label and the paper: inflamed ileum from the surgical specimen. The method was the immunoSEQ multiplex PCR assay. TCRdb took over this immuneACCESS table, retaining in-frame rearrangements with V and J assigned. Such tables are incomplete; in checked studies, under half of the missing clones stem from an unresolved V gene, and the remainder is unexplained. This sample lists 15,000 to 20,000 clones; about 80% were detected once. Clones ranked in the top ten supply around 4% of the sample. Sample: ileal tissue. The receptors come from an adult with Crohn's disease.

The rearrangement joins TRBV9 to TRBJ2-1, with TRBD2 identical over 10 bases. Germline V gives CDR1 SGDLS, CDR2 YYNGEE. This CDR3 spans 16 amino acids. V was pared by 4 bases and J by 3 bases, with 7 bases of the junction left unmatched. The DNA for the CDR3 is TGTGCCAGCAGCCCAACGGGGACTAGCGTCTACAATGAGCAGTTCTTC. Translating gives CASSPTGTSVYNEQFF.

The CDR3 DNA reads as TGTGCCAGCATGACTAGCGGAGAGGCGGATACGCAGTATTTT. It encodes CASMTSGEADTQYF. The genes are TRBV19 and TRBJ2-3; TRBD2 matches 9 bases. Germline CDR1 is LNHDA and CDR2 is SQIVND (reference sequence). The junction had 10 bases not matched to a gene; V was cut back by 9 bases and J by 6 bases. The CDR3 length is 14 residues. The entire variable domain, with the rest obtained from reference TRBV19 and TRBJ2-3, is as follows: DGGITQSPKYLFRKEGQNVTLSCEQNLNHDAMYWYRQDPGQGLRLIYYSQIVNDFQKGDIAEGYSVSREKKESFPLTVTSAQKNPTAFYLCASMTSGEADTQYFGPGTRLTVL.

There are a few counts of this clone. The rearrangement links TRBV2 to TRBJ2-5; D remains unclear. The V and J ends lost 3 bases and 7 bases respectively, with 6 bases between them. Germline V gene sequence: CDR1 SNHLY, CDR2 FYNNEI. This CDR3 comprises 11 residues. CDR3 sequence reads: CASSDMGTQYF. The CDR3 DNA is TGTGCCAGCAGTGACATGGGGACCCAGTACTTC.

This clone was counted between two and nine times. The chain joins TRBV6-7 to TRBJ1-2; D gene unclear. TRBV6-7 is known as an ORF, though its function is uncertain. Trimming pared 4 bases from V and 1 base from J, leaving 10 bases between. CDR3 length: 14 residues. CDR3 sequence (DNA): TGTGCCAGCAGTTGGCACGGCCTTAACTATGGCTACACCTTC. This translates into CASSWHGLNYGYTF.

This chain links TRBV28 with TRBJ1-5; D unclear. Germline V gene data show CDR1 as MDHEN and CDR2 as SYDVKM. This CDR3 is built from 15 residues. The V end lost 3 bases, the J end lost 10 bases, and 19 bases lay between the germline ends. CDR3 in amino acids: CASSFKTVGFRPQHF. Here the CDR3 DNA reads TGTGCCAGCAGTTTTAAGACCGTGGGGTTTCGTCCCCAGCATTTT.

This chain links TRBV29-1 with TRBJ2-1, with TRBD1 matching 10 bases. V shed 4 bases and J 8 bases; nucleotides not matched to a gene: 2. This CDR3 spans 12 amino acids. Per the germline V gene, CDR1 is SQVTM and CDR2 is ANQGSEA. This chain's CDR3 is CSVGTGGYEQFF. CDR3 in DNA: TGCAGCGTTGGGACAGGGGGATATGAGCAGTTCTTC.

This rearrangement joins TRBV6-5 to TRBJ1-5, with D possibly TRBD1 on 5 matching bases. Trimming cost V 5 bases and J 3 bases, with 11 bases left between them. From germline, CDR1 is MNHEY and CDR2 SVGAGI. This CDR3 comprises 14 residues. CDR3 sequence: CASSPDSPNQPQHF. The DNA for the CDR3 is TGTGCCAGCAGTCCTGACAGTCCCAATCAGCCCCAGCATTTT.

V is TRBV25-1 and J is TRBJ1-1; D ambiguous. Germline lookup yields CDR1 MGHDK and CDR2 SYGVNS. V was pared by 3 bases and J by 5 bases, with 19 bases between. The CDR3 is 16 residues long. This CDR3 reads CASSDPSGPQQTEAFF. CDR3 nucleotides: TGTGCCAGCAGTGACCCCTCCGGACCTCAACAGACTGAAGCTTTCTTT.

This clone was seen only once. The CDR3 sequence: CASSQDSQRSTEAFF. CDR3 DNA: TGCGCCAGCAGCCAAGACTCCCAGAGGTCCACTGAAGCTTTCTTT. V and J are TRBV4-1 and TRBJ1-1, with D unresolved. V was cut by 0 bases and J by 4 bases, with 12 bases left in between. The germline CDR1 and CDR2 sequences are MGHRA and YSYEKL. The CDR3 spans 15 residues.

V gene TRBV29-1 combines with J gene TRBJ2-5, with a weak D call TRBD2 (6 bases). The CDR3 is made up of 12 amino acids. Germline CDR1 is SQVTM and CDR2 is ANQGSEA. V was shortened by 7 bases and J by 5 bases, with 14 bases between the two germline ends. CDR3 residues: CSADFGGETQYF. CDR3 sequence (DNA): TGCAGCGCTGATTTTGGGGGGGAGACCCAGTACTTC.

This sequence joins TRBV5-1 and TRBJ1-4; no clear D. Germline-derived CDR1 and CDR2 are SGHRS and YFSETQ. V dropped 3 bases and J dropped 2 bases, with 17 bases sitting between them. CDR3 length: 17 amino acids. The CDR3 sequence is CASSSQPGPRTNEKLFF. DNA of the CDR3: TGCGCCAGCAGCTCTCAACCCGGACCGCGCACTAATGAAAAACTGTTTTTT.

This rearrangement joins TRBV7-2 to TRBJ2-3; 9 bases are a match to TRBD1. Germline assignment: CDR1 SGHTA and CDR2 FQGNSA. V trimming: 4 bases; J trimming: 6 bases; junction bases outside the gene matches: 5. The CDR3 spans 14 residues. This CDR3 reads CASSYDRGIDTQYF. In DNA, the CDR3 is TGTGCCAGCAGCTACGACAGGGGGATTGATACGCAGTATTTT.

The chain has TRBV27 and TRBJ1-1, with D unresolved. Trimming took 10 bases from V and 2 from J, leaving 14 bases between them. The CDR3 has 13 amino acids. CDR1 and CDR2 from the germline V gene are MNHEY and SMNVEV (reference sequence). CDR3 DNA: TGTGCCACATCACGCGGGCCCAACACTGAAGCTTTCTTT. Residues: CATSRGPNTEAFF.

This clone was counted once. The rearrangement uses TRBV5-1 and TRBJ2-1; 11 nucleotides agree with TRBD1. Germline V gene lookup returns CDR1 SGHRS and CDR2 YFSETQ. Trimming at V came to 0 bases and at J to 6 bases, leaving 2 bases not matched to a gene. The CDR3 sequence is 15 residues long. The CDR3 protein is CASSLGGTGGNEQFF. As DNA, the CDR3 is TGCGCCAGCAGCTTGGGTGGGACAGGGGGCAATGAGCAGTTCTTC.

The chain uses TRBV6-5 and TRBJ2-7; TRBD2 is a possible D gene (6 bases). Trimming removed 2 bases at V and 4 bases at J, with 15 bases between. Germline V gene data show CDR1 as MNHEY and CDR2 as SVGAGI. This CDR3 region has 15 residues. CDR3 sequence reads: CASSYIGGVGYEQYF. CDR3 coding DNA: TGTGCCAGCAGTTACATCGGAGGGGTCGGGTACGAGCAGTACTTC.

The rearrangement links TRBV11-2 to TRBJ2-3; 7 bases align to TRBD2. Germline CDR1 reads SGHAT; CDR2 reads FQNNGV. The V and J ends lost 5 bases and 4 bases, in that order; junction bases with no gene match: 18. This CDR3 has 18 amino acids. Here the CDR3 reads CASSPHPGLTSEADTQYF. As DNA, the CDR3 is TGTGCCAGCAGCCCTCACCCAGGGCTAACTAGCGAAGCAGATACGCAGTATTTT. The variable domain in full, completed from reference TRBV11-2 and TRBJ2-3, reads EAGVAQSPRYKIIEKRQSVAFWCNPISGHATLYWYQQILGQGPKLLIQFQNNGVVDDSQLPKDRFSAERLKGVDSTLKIQPAKLEDSAVYLCASSPHPGLTSEADTQYFGPGTRLTVL.

This clone was detected once. The chain combines TRBV5-5 with TRBJ2-7; 8 nucleotides align to TRBD1. The ends lost 2 bases at V and 2 bases at J; junction bases unmatched: 6. The V gene's germline CDR1 is SGHKS and CDR2 YYEKEE (reference sequence). This CDR3 comprises 15 residues. CDR3 sequence reads: CASSLTGTGAYEQYF. CDR3 DNA: TGTGCCAGCAGCTTAACAGGGACAGGCGCCTACGAGCAGTACTTC.

The chain recombines TRBV2 with TRBJ2-1, with TRBD2 matching 16 bases. The CDR3 sequence is 16 residues long. With V trimmed by 6 bases and J by 8 bases, 7 bases remained unmatched. The V gene's germline CDR1 is SNHLY and CDR2 FYNNEI. Here the CDR3 reads CASSGTSGGAFYEQFF. CDR3 in DNA: TGTGCCAGCAGCGGGACTAGCGGGGGGGCCTTTTATGAGCAGTTCTTC.

The chain carries TRBV27 and TRBJ2-7; unclear D gene. Germline V CDR1 and CDR2: MNHEY, SMNVEV (reference sequence). The CDR3 sequence is 15 residues long. Trimming removed 3 bases at V and 0 bases at J, with 12 bases between. CDR3 nucleotides: TGTGCCAGCAGTTTTTCTACCCCGAGCTCCTACGAGCAGTACTTC. This translates into CASSFSTPSSYEQYF.

The chain is built from TRBV4-1 and TRBJ1-3, with D possibly being TRBD1 (5 bases). This CDR3 is built from 14 residues. Trimming left V 3 bases short and J 3 bases short, with 9 bases between. Germline values: CDR1 MGHRA, CDR2 YSYEKL. The CDR3: CASSHGGVGNTIYF. As DNA, the CDR3 is TGCGCCAGCAGCCATGGGGGGGTTGGAAACACCATATATTTT.

This CDR3 reads CASRRPGQGGGYTF. CDR3 DNA sequence: TGTGCCAGCAGACGACCGGGACAGGGAGGTGGCTACACCTTC. The J gene is TRBJ1-2, the V gene TRBV6-5; 9 bases are a match to TRBD1. V lost 6 bases, J lost 7 bases, and 9 bases stayed unmatched. The germline V gene encodes CDR1 MNHEY and CDR2 SVGAGI. The CDR3 extends over 14 amino acids.

In this sample, this clone turned up a few times. The chain uses TRBV2 and TRBJ2-5, with D perhaps being TRBD1 or TRBD2 (5 bases each). The V gene's germline CDR1 is SNHLY and CDR2 FYNNEI. The V end was cut by 11 bases, the J end by 1 base, with 20 bases between. This CDR3 contains 15 residues. CDR3 sequence: CASCGGRGFQETQYF. The CDR3 coding sequence is TGTGCCTCGTGCGGTGGCCGGGGCTTCCAAGAGACCCAGTACTTC.

The chain recombines TRBV9 with TRBJ2-5, with TRBD2 identical over 12 bases. Losses at the gene ends were 0 bases for V and 5 bases for J; bases not matched to a gene: 5. CDR3 length equals 16 residues. CDR1 and CDR2 (germline): SGDLS, YYNGEE. The CDR3 coding sequence is TGTGCCAGCAGCGTAGGCGGTCTAGCGGGGGGGGAGACCCAGTACTTC. Translated, it gives CASSVGGLAGGETQYF.

The rearrangement uses TRBV7-8 and TRBJ1-3, with D unclear. V was cut by 1 base and J by 3 bases, with 13 bases left in between. This CDR3 is 16 amino acids long. Germline V lookup: CDR1 SGHVS, CDR2 FQNEAQ. DNA for the CDR3: TGTGCCAGCAGCTTAGTGCGAAGGATGGGTGGAAACACCATATATTTT. As protein: CASSLVRRMGGNTIYF. The full variable domain, with the rest looked up from reference TRBV7-8 and TRBJ1-3, is GAGVSQSPRYKVAKRGQDVALRCDPISGHVSLFWYQQALGQGPEFLTYFQNEAQLDKSGLPSDRFFAERPEGSVSTLKIQRTQQEDSAVYLCASSLVRRMGGNTIYFGEGSWLTVV.

The chain is built from TRBV11-2 and TRBJ2-7; D uncertain. Germline-derived CDR1 and CDR2 are SGHAT and FQNNGV. The CDR3 has 14 residues. Between the trimmed V and J ends, which lost 1 base and 5 bases, there was a span of 12 bases. The CDR3 spells CASSLGIGTHEQYF. As DNA, the CDR3 is TGTGCCAGCAGCTTAGGTATAGGTACCCACGAGCAGTACTTC. Supplemented by reference TRBV11-2 and TRBJ2-7, the full variable domain reads EAGVAQSPRYKIIEKRQSVAFWCNPISGHATLYWYQQILGQGPKLLIQFQNNGVVDDSQLPKDRFSAERLKGVDSTLKIQPAKLEDSAVYLCASSLGIGTHEQYFGPGTRLTVT.

This clone has a single count. This chain uses TRBV4-1 with TRBJ2-1; D remains ambiguous. The CDR3 has 13 residues. In germline, CDR1 is MGHRA, CDR2 YSYEKL. The V and J ends lost 1 base and 4 bases respectively, with 5 bases between them. This CDR3 is CASSQGSYNEQFF. CDR3 nucleotide sequence: TGCGCCAGCAGCCAAGGGTCATACAATGAGCAGTTCTTC.

The CDR3 loop is CASSLTSAYEQYF. The CDR3 DNA reads TGTGCCAGCAGTTTGACTAGCGCCTACGAGCAGTACTTC. The chain recombines TRBV27 with TRBJ2-7; 8 bases fit TRBD2. Germline trimming cut 3 bases from V and 2 bases from J; bases unmatched to any gene: 0. Germline V CDR1 and CDR2: MNHEY, SMNVEV (reference sequence). The CDR3 sequence is 13 residues long.

The CDR3 DNA follows: TGTGCCAGCAGCCCACCGCGCGGGGTGGCAGATACGCAGTATTTT. Amino acid sequence: CASSPPRGVADTQYF. The chain links TRBV7-9 to TRBJ2-3; tentative D call: TRBD2 (6 bases). Trimming pared 5 bases from V and 4 bases from J, leaving 16 bases between. Germline V CDR1 and CDR2: SEHNR, FQNEAQ (reference sequence). The CDR3 has 15 residues. Using reference TRBV7-9 and TRBJ2-3 for the parts outside the CDR3, the full variable domain is DTGVSQNPRHKITKRGQNVTFRCDPISEHNRLYWYRQTLGQGPEFLTYFQNEAQLEKSRLLSDRFSAERPKGSFSTLEIQRTEQGDSAMYLCASSPPRGVADTQYFGPGTRLTVL.

The chain links TRBV27 to TRBJ2-7, with TRBD2 matching over 9 bases. Germline assignment: CDR1 MNHEY and CDR2 SMNVEV (reference sequence). The CDR3 consists of 15 residues. Trimming removed 2 bases from V and 3 bases from J; junction bases left unmatched: 5. In DNA form, the CDR3 reads TGTGCCAGCAGTTTAACTAGCGGGTTCCTCTACGAGCAGTACTTC. This codes for CASSLTSGFLYEQYF.

V gene TRBV28 combines with J gene TRBJ2-4; 7 bases are a match to TRBD2. The CDR3 totals 16 residues. With V trimmed by 4 bases and J by 7 bases, 13 bases remained unmatched. Looked up from germline, CDR1 is MDHEN and CDR2 is SYDVKM. CDR3 coding DNA: TGTGCCAGCAGTTCCCTAAGGGCGGGAGTTCCTAACATTCAGTACTTC. Its protein is CASSSLRAGVPNIQYF.